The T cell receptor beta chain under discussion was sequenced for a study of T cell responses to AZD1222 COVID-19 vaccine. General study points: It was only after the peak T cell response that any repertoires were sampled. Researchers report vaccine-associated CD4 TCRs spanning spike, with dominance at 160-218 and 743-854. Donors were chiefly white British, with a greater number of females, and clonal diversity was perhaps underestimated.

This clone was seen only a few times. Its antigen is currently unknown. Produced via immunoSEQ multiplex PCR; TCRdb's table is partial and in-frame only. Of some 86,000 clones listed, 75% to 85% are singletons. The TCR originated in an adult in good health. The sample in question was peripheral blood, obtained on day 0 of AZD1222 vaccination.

In DNA, the CDR3 is TGTGCCAGCGTTGTACAGGGAAATCAGCCCCAGCATTTT. Residues: CASVVQGNQPQHF. V gene TRBV28 combines with J gene TRBJ1-5; tentative D call: TRBD1 (6 bases). The CDR3 has 13 amino acids. Germline V gene sequence: CDR1 MDHEN, CDR2 SYDVKM. The V end lost 8 bases, the J end lost 4 bases, and 12 bases lay between the germline ends.